This TCR beta chain emerged from a study of cytomegalovirus exposure and HLA in healthy donors (dated by TCRdb to 2015 to 2018). At the level of the whole study: An earlier analysis of fewer than 750 of the donors reported approximately 260 Gb of sequence data and around 120 million unique TCR beta sequences obtained from approximately 180 million T cells. Roughly 310 gigabases of sequencing data and 80 million or so unique TCR sequences were included in an early release covering under 650 HLA-typed donors. Among the approximately 400 genotyped donors, approximately 82% belonged to the genetic ancestry cluster associated with self-reported Caucasian donors. The study aimed to test whether cataloging public T cell receptors could reveal signatures of past pathogen exposure. The study used immunosequencing to profile the T cell repertoires of 666 subjects and linked those repertoires to cytomegalovirus serostatus. Along with the roughly 670-subject first cohort, a separate validation cohort of around 110 different subjects was used. High-throughput TCR immunosequencing, statistical association of individual TCRs with disease status, and machine learning were combined to predict cytomegalovirus infection status. To study patterns of TCR occurrence, a later analysis re-analyzed previously published TCR beta repertoires from 666 donors and added high-resolution HLA genotyping. Rather than drawing on any new phenotypic data, the later analysis identified candidate immune exposures from TCR beta sequences and the way those sequences occurred across donors. An earlier analysis of some 600 of the donors applied high-throughput TCR beta sequencing to assess whether each TCR beta V gene segment acted as functional or pseudogenic. Donor age, sex, ethnicity and CMV serostatus were compiled alongside the repertoire data. A later genetic analysis used genome-wide SNP genotypes for about 55% of the 666 donors, treating that subset as a discovery cohort. Every repertoire in the discovery cohort had been generated on one and the same sequencing platform. HLA typing included class I and class II loci at four-digit resolution. The number of donors typed differed by locus, with 629-630 for A, B, C, DRB1 and DQB1, around 560 for DQA1, 606 for DPA1, and under 490 for DPB1. Several DR-DQ haplotypes were handled as single units for association and clustering, since linkage in the cohort was strong. Among about 410 genotyped donors of the cohort, an average of about 240,000 unique TCR beta nucleotide sequences was sequenced per donor, of which about 18% were non-productive.

In total, 600 or so healthy bone marrow donors made up the cohort. Cohort members were all nominally healthy when sampled, although unrecorded immune exposures were likely present. The donor was CMV seronegative and was included in the group of about 400 seronegative cohort members. A peripheral blood sample was provided by each donor, and peripheral blood mononuclear cells were used for TCR beta sequencing. The Qiagen DNeasy Blood Extraction Kit was used to extract genomic DNA from the blood cell samples. Worth noting for this clone: The antigen it binds to is not known. It has no much larger one-base neighbor in the sample; base qualities were not kept.

The germline V gene (reference sequence) gives CDR1 as SEHNR and CDR2 as FQNEAQ. The CDR3, cysteine through phenylalanine, is 14 amino acids long. The CDR3 DNA has 42 bases and is translated from base 1. V was cut back by 11 bases and J by 4 bases, leaving a gap of 19 bases between them. Study-wide findings and limitations: In both the original and validation cohorts, the classifier was reported to diagnose cytomegalovirus status with high specificity and sensitivity. Linkage disequilibrium might explain the correlated functional status among segregating V segments, but an unknown experimental factor could not be excluded. The only immune exposure information available for the cohort was CMV serostatus. In a later analysis, HLA-associated TCR beta chains showed more clonal expansion and lower generation probabilities than non-associated chains that were equally common. According to a later analysis, parvovirus B19, influenza, CMV and Epstein-Barr virus appeared linked to several top co-occurrence clusters. A few of the identified cytomegalovirus-associated TCR beta chains were confirmed in vitro to be specific for cytomegalovirus antigens. Assigning TCR associations to individual alleles was difficult when HLA alleles, especially DR and DQ, strongly co-occurred. Because counts were too low, roughly 16 rarely observed V segments, including chromosome 9 orphons, were left out of the earlier analysis of 500 to 750 of the donors. Across donors, most TCR sequences were observed very rarely, whereas some public TCRs were present in many individuals. This cohort had only TCR beta chains sequenced, and the lack of alpha or paired-chain data limited which features could be detected. A further reported finding was that TCR beta sequences accurately predicted the HLA-A and HLA-B alleles for most subjects in the first cohort. An association between a missense DCLRE1C variant and V-gene and J-gene trimming of TCR beta chains was found in a later genetic analysis and replicated in an independent cohort. Presence/absence analyses assumed roughly uniform sequencing depth across donors, an assumption that may not hold. In an earlier analysis of 587 of the donors, most TCR beta V segments were observed in productive rearrangements about 87% or about 30% of the time, broadly matching IMGT annotations. The study gave a list of 150 to 200 TCR beta chains associated with cytomegalovirus. HLA typing was unavailable for some donors at each locus, so association tests used only the typed subset. Some IMGT-functional V segments, including TRBV6-2 and TRBV6-3, could not be told apart with the 87-base-pair reads, so those segments were excluded. According to a later analysis, TCR association rates differed among HLA loci, with DRB1 alleles showing the most associated TCRs and HLA-C alleles showing the fewest. A later analysis associated 17,000 or so TCR beta sequences with specific HLA alleles at a false discovery rate of 0.05. It was suggested by the authors that the approach could potentially be generalized to other disease states and immunological phenotypes. A cluster of highly shared sequence variants was judged likely to be a technical artifact of the sequencing pipeline. Compared with the roughly 720-donor mean, donors in an Asian-associated ancestry cluster had fewer N-insertions in productive TCRs, according to a later genetic analysis. A later analysis found that most CMV-associated TCR beta chains appeared HLA-restricted, with HLA associations seemingly driven largely by CMV exposure.

The library was produced with the immunoSEQ multiplex PCR assay. For the multiplex PCR, a mixture combining 60 forward primers for TCR Vbeta segments and 13 reverse primers for TCR Jbeta segments was used. A multiplex PCR assay on genomic DNA amplified the CDR3 region of rearranged TCR beta genes. The Illumina HiSeq System was used to sequence the amplified TCR beta libraries as 87-base-pair reads. Per the original workflow: Across the 500 to 750 repertoires, a later analysis counted some 80 million unique TCR beta chains, 9.5 million to 12 million of which were shared by at least two donors. To remove PCR and sequencing errors, raw reads were error-corrected and collapsed into unique sequences using a nearest-neighbor algorithm that merged closely related sequences. Alignment of CDR3 sequences to IMGT reference sequences was used to assign V, D and J gene segments. For a sequence to be retained, at least a six-nucleotide match to both a V gene segment and a J gene segment was required. Rearrangements were classified as productive when the CDR3 lacked stop codons and remained in frame with V and J, and all other rearrangements were classified as non-productive. Following IMGT convention, CDR3 was defined as the stretch from the second conserved V-encoded cysteine up to the conserved J-encoded phenylalanine. Sequences without an unambiguous match to a single V gene segment were excluded from the earlier analysis of about 640 of the donors. An earlier analysis of just under 600 of the donors called V segments functional above 56.7% productive rearrangements and segregating when the between-donor standard deviation exceeded 5%. A statistical classification framework was built for diagnosing cytomegalovirus status from the catalog of TCR beta chain sequences. A later analysis assigned V and J genes by comparing TCR nucleotide sequences with IMGT/GENE-DB human TR gene sequences. The TCRdist pipeline was used in a later analysis to assign CDR3 sequences and most-parsimonious VDJ recombination scenarios. A later analysis defined each TCR beta chain by its CDR3 amino acid sequence plus V-gene family, and excluded reads lacking a unique V-gene family. In a later analysis, a few hundred highly shared, low-generation-probability nucleotide sequences were removed to address suspected cross-contamination and a sequencing artifact. In a later analysis, a clonal expansion index for each public chain was calculated from normalized within-repertoire ranks of inferred template counts. In a later analysis, generation probabilities were computed using a VDJ recombination model fitted to out-of-frame rearrangements, and the results were checked against IGoR. Hypergeometric tests were used in a later analysis to score TCR-TCR, TCR-HLA and TCR-CMV co-occurrence, with a repertoire-size bias correction applied to the TCR pairs. False discovery rates were estimated in a later analysis by permuting HLA or CMV assignments 20 times. A later analysis grouped co-occurring TCRs with DBSCAN, adding TCRdist sequence similarity when clustering within HLA-allele-positive subsets. Repertoires with fewer than 30,000 or more than 120,000 public chains, plus five repertoires with anomalous nucleotide sharing, were excluded from co-occurrence clustering. Sourced from immuneACCESS, this table was stored by TCRdb with only in-frame sequences that have V and J called. A share of the clones is absent; for the studies checked, an unresolved V gene accounts for under half, and the remainder has no known explanation. V, J and clone size are taken as reported in that table, and D and trimming were inferred from the DNA itself. This sample lists about 110,000 clones; over 70% were detected once. The ten biggest clones cover approximately 2.4% of the sample.

The chain was built from TRBV7-9 and TRBJ2-3; the D gene cannot be named for sure. This clonotype was obtained from a man aged 25-45 years in good health and CMV-seronegative. The sample comprised PBMCs. The CDR3 reads as follows: CACARFTSPDTQYF. Here is the DNA: TGTGCCTGCGCACGGTTCACGTCTCCAGATACGCAGTATTTT.